Shown below are 7 T cell receptor beta chains from a single sample sequenced in a study of molecular identifiers for immune sequencing clone quantification. Each CDR3 protein gets one entry after TCRdb re-called the PCR reads with MiXCR. The sample contains 600,000 to 650,000 distinct CDR3 sequences, about 20% of which appear only once. Specimen: naive CD8+ T cells from blood, with Jurkat cell RNA spiked in. Subset denoted: FACS-sorted CD8+CD4-CCR7+CD45RA+ naive T cells. Receptor source: a human donor in good health. Some libraries in this study had Jurkat cell RNA spiked in.

This clonotype showed up many times. J is TRBJ2-5 and V is TRBV20-1; the D gene is possibly TRBD1 (6 bases). Germline CDR1 reads DFQATT; CDR2 reads SNEGSKA (reference sequence). The CDR3 consists of 16 residues. Trimming stripped 5 bases from V and 0 bases from J, with 19 bases between. The CDR3 nucleotides read TGCAGTGCTCCATTTCCGGGACACCCGTACCAAGAGACCCAGTACTTC. Encoded protein: CSAPFPGHPYQETQYF.

In this sample, this clonotype turned up many times. CDR3 sequence reads: CASSSWDSYEQYF. The CDR3, as DNA: TGTGCCAGCAGCTCTTGGGACAGCTACGAGCAGTACTTC. This chain connects TRBV5-6 to TRBJ2-7; TRBD1 matches at 7 bases. The ends lost 3 bases at V and 3 bases at J; junction bases unmatched: 3. Germline assignment: CDR1 SGHDT and CDR2 YYEEEE. CDR3 size: 13 residues.

This clonotype was observed many times. The chain uses TRBV7-6 and TRBJ2-1; D possibly corresponds to TRBD2 (6 bases). CDR1 and CDR2 from the germline V gene are SGHVS and FNYEAQ. The CDR3 loop spans 15 amino acids. V was trimmed by 5 bases and J by 4 bases, leaving 15 bases between them. CDR3 in DNA: TGTGCCAGCAGCCCTACGGTGGCGGGATACAATGAGCAGTTCTTC. The encoded protein is CASSPTVAGYNEQFF.

This chain links TRBV6-1 with TRBJ2-1; D possibly corresponds to TRBD2 (5 bases). CDR3 size: 12 residues. Trimming removed 6 bases from V and 6 bases from J, with 9 bases in between. The germline CDR1 and CDR2 sequences are MNHNS and SASEGT. CDR3 sequence: CASRDLSNEQFF. As DNA, the CDR3 is TGTGCCAGCAGGGACTTGTCCAATGAGCAGTTCTTC.

This clonotype was observed many times. The rearrangement links TRBV11-2 to TRBJ2-5, with D uncertain. V lost 2 bases and J 3 bases, leaving 7 bases between the germline ends. Germline CDR1 and CDR2: SGHAT and FQNNGV. The CDR3 length is 13 residues. The CDR3 loop reads CASSLFLEETQYF. The CDR3 DNA follows: TGTGCCAGCAGCTTATTCCTAGAAGAGACCCAGTACTTC.

This clonotype was recorded many times. The rearrangement uses TRBV4-1 and TRBJ2-5, with TRBD2 matching over 11 bases. V lost 3 bases and J lost 3; bases outside the gene matches: 6. CDR3 length: 16 residues. CDR1 and CDR2 from the germline V gene are MGHRA and YSYEKL. The CDR3 spells CASSHVSGGGKETQYF. CDR3 DNA: TGCGCCAGCAGCCATGTTAGCGGGGGGGGTAAAGAGACCCAGTACTTC.

This clonotype was recorded a few times. V gene TRBV9 combines with J gene TRBJ1-4; possibly TRBD1 for D (5 bases). The V end lost 4 bases, the J end lost 6 bases, and 16 bases lay between the germline ends. The CDR3 totals 15 residues. Per germline, CDR1 SGDLS and CDR2 YYNGEE. In DNA, the CDR3 is TGTGCCAGCAGCCGGTCAGGGTATACGGATGAAAAACTGTTTTTT. This translates into CASSRSGYTDEKLFF.